The 10 T cell receptor beta chains below come from one sample, sequenced in a study of cytomegalovirus exposure and HLA in healthy donors (TCRdb year 2017). Library prep was done by the immunoSEQ multiplex PCR assay. The multiplex PCR relied on a mix of 60 forward primers for TCR Vbeta segments and 13 reverse primers for TCR Jbeta segments. Imported from immuneACCESS, the table was reduced by TCRdb to in-frame sequences with V and J called. These copies leave out some clones; in studies compared against another copy, an unresolved V gene accounts for under half, and the cause of the remainder is not known. Present in this sample are around 170,000 clones, around 86% of which were seen just once. The ten largest clones capture around 0.75% of the sample. Sequenced: PBMCs. The receptors were sampled from a woman aged 18-30 years in good health and CMV-seronegative.

This clone was counted a few times. V usage is TRBV9 and J usage is TRBJ1-1; 10 nucleotides match TRBD1. V lost 3 bases, J lost 0 bases, and 11 bases stayed unmatched. The CDR3 consists of 18 residues. Germline CDR1 is SGDLS and CDR2 is YYNGEE. The CDR3 reads CASSANRDRGGMNTEAFF. CDR3 bases: TGTGCCAGCAGCGCGAACCGGGACAGGGGTGGGATGAACACTGAAGCTTTCTTT.

CDR3 coding DNA: TGCGCCAGCAGCTTTACGACAGAAGGCTACACCTTC. Encoded protein: CASSFTTEGYTF. V is TRBV5-1 and J is TRBJ1-2; tentative D call: TRBD1 (5 bases). Trimming took 2 bases from V and 8 from J, leaving 10 bases between them. Germline V gene lookup returns CDR1 SGHRS and CDR2 YFSETQ. The CDR3 is 12 residues long.

This chain links TRBV14 with TRBJ2-7; TRBD1 matches at 8 bases. The germline CDR1 and CDR2 sequences are SGHDN and FVKESK. The CDR3 consists of 13 residues. Trimming cost V 4 bases and J 3 bases; bases outside gene matches: 2. CDR3 DNA: TGTGCCAGCAGCCGGGGACAGGACTACGAGCAGTACTTC. This codes for CASSRGQDYEQYF.

The V call is TRBV2, the J call TRBJ2-5; D not certain. V gave up 4 bases and J gave up 4 bases, with 10 bases separating them. The CDR3 totals 13 residues. Per germline, CDR1 SNHLY and CDR2 FYNNEI. CDR3 amino acids: CASSGEVRETQYF. For the CDR3, the DNA is TGTGCCAGCAGTGGCGAGGTCAGAGAGACCCAGTACTTC.

The J gene is TRBJ1-5, the V gene TRBV5-1, with D possibly TRBD1 on 5 matching bases. Trimming stripped 1 base from V and 2 bases from J, with 10 bases between. The CDR3 runs to 15 residues. The germline gives CDR1 SGHRS, CDR2 YFSETQ. The CDR3: CASSLQGGGNQPQHF. The CDR3 bases are TGCGCCAGCAGCTTGCAGGGTGGTGGCAATCAGCCCCAGCATTTT.

V gene TRBV19 combines with J gene TRBJ1-1; D gene unclear. Germline V lookup: CDR1 LNHDA, CDR2 SQIVND (reference sequence). This CDR3 spans 12 amino acids. V was cut by 5 bases and J by 1 base, with 5 bases left in between. CDR3 loop: CASSFRNTEAFF. The DNA of the CDR3 is TGTGCCAGTAGTTTCCGGAACACTGAAGCTTTCTTT. The whole variable domain, remainder taken from reference TRBV19 and TRBJ1-1, is DGGITQSPKYLFRKEGQNVTLSCEQNLNHDAMYWYRQDPGQGLRLIYYSQIVNDFQKGDIAEGYSVSREKKESFPLTVTSAQKNPTAFYLCASSFRNTEAFFGQGTRLTVV.

A word on this clone: The same CDR3 can be traced to other DNA sequences in this sample. J is TRBJ2-7 and V is TRBV4-1; possible D gene TRBD1, 5 bases. Germline CDR1 reads MGHRA; CDR2 reads YSYEKL. Trimming removed 1 base at V and 4 bases at J, with 5 bases between. The CDR3 runs 12 residues. The CDR3 coding sequence is TGCGCCAGCAGCCAAGCAGGGTACGAGCAGTACTTC. This gives the protein CASSQAGYEQYF.

The CDR3 loop reads CASSLKSPGTGGSYGYTF. The CDR3 DNA is TGTGCCAGCAGCCTCAAATCACCCGGGACAGGGGGCTCCTATGGCTACACCTTC. The J gene is TRBJ1-2, the V gene TRBV7-8, with 12 bases that match TRBD1. The CDR3 totals 18 residues. V lost 5 bases to trimming and J lost 4 bases; unmatched junction nucleotides: 14. Per the germline V gene, CDR1 is SGHVS and CDR2 is FQNEAQ.

The J gene is TRBJ2-1, the V gene TRBV30; 9 bases map to TRBD2. Trimming removed 2 bases from V and 4 bases from J; junction bases left unmatched: 6. The CDR3 has 15 residues. The germline V gene encodes CDR1 GTSNPN and CDR2 SVGIG (reference sequence). CDR3 loop: CAWSPGTSLYNEQFF. Written as DNA, the CDR3 is TGTGCCTGGAGTCCCGGGACTAGCCTATACAATGAGCAGTTCTTC. Using reference TRBV30 and TRBJ2-1 for the parts outside the CDR3, the full variable domain is SQTIHQWPATLVQPVGSPLSLECTVEGTSNPNLYWYRQAAGRGLQLLFYSVGIGQISSEVPQNLSASRPQDRQFILSSKKLLLSDSGFYLCAWSPGTSLYNEQFFGPGTRLTVL.

This clone has just one count. The rearrangement joins TRBV25-1 to TRBJ1-2, with no clear D. Germline assignment: CDR1 MGHDK and CDR2 SYGVNS. This CDR3 comprises 16 residues. V was clipped by 2 bases and J by 4 bases, with 17 bases between them. For the CDR3, the DNA is TGTGCCAGCAGTGAAGGAGGAACGGTAGGAGCCTATGGCTACACCTTC. Protein sequence: CASSEGGTVGAYGYTF.